This record covers a single TCR beta chain. Its specificity is not known. This sample was included in a study of T cell repertoires in cytomegalovirus infection. At the level of the study: Matching HLA type, along with CMV infection, was indicated by public TCR beta signatures. Study results and limitations: Dominating the ex vivo response were TCR beta clonotypes that were CMV-specific and HLA-C-restricted.

TCRdb independently ran MiXCR on the reads; one entry per CDR3 protein. The sample lists about 830,000 distinct CDR3 sequences, 32% occurring once. Losses at the gene ends were 5 bases for V and 6 bases for J; bases not matched to a gene: 17. CDR3 length: 18 amino acids. The germline gives CDR1 LNHDA, CDR2 SQIVND (reference sequence). The sequence came from a human donor in good health (CMV status not recorded). Some clones in this sample may be carry-over from other donors' samples. This specimen was cultured CD8+ T cells from PBMCs, taken from culture after CMV antigen stimulation. V gene TRBV19 combines with J gene TRBJ1-4; 8 nucleotides align to TRBD1. The CDR3 reads CASSSSDREPPLDEKLFF. CDR3 DNA: TGTGCCAGTAGTTCATCGGACAGGGAGCCCCCCCTTGATGAAAAACTGTTTTTT.